This TCR beta chain was recovered during a study of T cells in Graves' hyperthyroidism and ophthalmopathy. TCR beta CDR3 regions were amplified from RNA. Carried out on the TCR CDR3, a first-round RT-PCR used the HTBI primer set. TCRdb independently ran MiXCR on the multiplex PCR reads; one entry per CDR3 protein. The sample contains more than 300,000 distinct CDR3 sequences, 13% of which appear only once. The CDR3 totals 12 residues. Trimming removed 8 bases from V and 3 bases from J, with 11 bases in between. Per the germline V gene, CDR1 is MDHEN and CDR2 is SYDVKM. This clonotype was observed at least ten times.

Sequenced input: blood. The V gene is TRBV28, the J gene TRBJ2-7; D gene unclear. This receptor was obtained from a woman aged 18 to 35 with Graves' hyperthyroidism. The CDR3 nucleotides read TGTGCCAGCGCAGTATCGGACTACGAGCAGTACTTC. Its protein is CASAVSDYEQYF.